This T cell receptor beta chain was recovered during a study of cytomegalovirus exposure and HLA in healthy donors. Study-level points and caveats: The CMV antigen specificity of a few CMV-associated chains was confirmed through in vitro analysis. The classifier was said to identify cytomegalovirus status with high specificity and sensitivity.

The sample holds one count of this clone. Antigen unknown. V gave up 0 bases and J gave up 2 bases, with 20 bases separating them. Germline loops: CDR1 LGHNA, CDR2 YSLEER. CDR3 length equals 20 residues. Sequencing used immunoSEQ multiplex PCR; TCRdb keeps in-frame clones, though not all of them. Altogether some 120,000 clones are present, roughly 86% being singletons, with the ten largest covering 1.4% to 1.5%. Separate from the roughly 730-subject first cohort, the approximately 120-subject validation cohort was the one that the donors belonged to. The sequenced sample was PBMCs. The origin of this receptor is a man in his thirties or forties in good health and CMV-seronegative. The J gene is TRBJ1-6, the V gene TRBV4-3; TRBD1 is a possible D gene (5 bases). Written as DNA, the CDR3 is TGCGCCAGCAGCCAAGAACGTGTAGGCAGGGAAAACCCCTATAATTCACCCCTCCACTTT. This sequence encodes CASSQERVGRENPYNSPLHF.